The entry below describes one T cell receptor beta chain. What this receptor recognizes is not known. No base quality values were provided; no much bigger clone lies one nucleotide off. From the cysteine through the phenylalanine, the CDR3 covers 13 amino acids. Only the CDR3 region is kept as DNA, spanning 39 bases read in frame from base 1. V and J lose 6 bases and 9 bases, and a span of 17 bases separates them. Enrolling through a virtual design, the prospective study's participants ranged in age from roughly 18 to 89 years and lived across some 22 United States geographic areas. In the prospective study, participants were assigned to cohorts based on the clinical history participants reported in a screening survey and a study questionnaire. For ImmuneRACE Cohort 3, a participant was defined as recovered based on two consecutive negative NP/OP PCR tests, clearance by a healthcare professional, or resolution of symptoms. Mobile phlebotomists in the prospective study collected whole blood, serum and a nasopharyngeal or oropharyngeal swab from every participant. Prospective study participants could optionally give additional blood draws and questionnaires over an approximately two-month period. Blood samples from the prospective study were shipped frozen or at room temperature prior to DNA extraction.

The sample is drawn from a study of blood T cell repertoires in COVID-19 (TCRdb year 2020). A note on the overall study: Collaborator samples came from the United States, Italy and Spain and covered acute and convalescent phases of COVID-19. Sample metadata almost always included a de-identified subject ID, COVID-19 status, age in years and sex. The prospective study material was composed of cDNA or gDNA derived from T cells, B-cell-depleted T cells, or PBMCs. The repertoires were made available in a free public database intended to serve as a resource for research on the immune response to SARS-CoV-2. Where HLA class I and class II types were available, the types were taken from metadata supplied by the sample provider, not from assay-based typing. The dataset comprised deeply sampled blood TCRbeta repertoires from subjects exposed to, actively infected with, or recovered from COVID-19. Samples came from the ongoing ImmuneRACE study (first 160 participants) plus 1,254 subjects from 6 global collaborators. General findings and caveats noted by the study authors: The quantity of clinical and demographic metadata differed by source and by participant and was supplied without curation.

TCRbeta CDR3 regions were amplified from genomic DNA by means of the immunoSEQ Assay, a bias-controlled multiplex PCR. In the authors' own workflow: Nucleated cell counts per sample were estimated from amplification of reference gene primers within the assay. Sequence reads were collapsed and filtered to measure the absolute abundance of every unique TCRbeta CDR3 rearrangement. For each sample, productive Simpson clonality was calculated as the square root of Simpson's diversity index across productive rearrangements. TCRdb mirrors the immuneACCESS table, restricted to in-frame sequences. Some clones are absent from its copies; in checked studies, under half trace to an unresolved V gene, and the reason for the others is unknown. V and J calls and clone size are given by that table; D and trimming were obtained from the DNA. In this sample the table shows around 130,000 clones, roughly 89% of which occur a single time. The leading ten clones occupy 3% to 4.5% of the sample.

Sequenced sample: PBMCs or T cells enriched from blood (not recorded which). Here the chain combines TRBV12-3 or TRBV12-4 and TRBJ1-1; no confident D gene assignment can be made. The receptor's source is a woman aged 25 to 39 who had recovered from COVID-19. The encoded CDR3 is CASSLRRQEKAFF. The DNA reads as follows: TGTGCCAGCAGCCTCCGCAGGCAGGAAAAAGCTTTCTTT.